This entry describes one T cell receptor beta chain. This sample is part of a study of blood T cell repertoires in COVID-19. Study information: Samples came from the United States, Italy and Spain, spanning acute and convalescent COVID-19. Sample material is recorded as cDNA or gDNA derived from T cells, B-cell-depleted T cells, or PBMCs.

Those who participated ranged in age from about 18 to 89 years and resided in 20 to 25 US areas. Germline V gene sequence: CDR1 KGHSH, CDR2 LQKENI. The V gene lost 8 bases and the J gene lost 1 base, with 5 bases spanning the gap. CDR3 size: 11 residues. In the original processing: Cell counts per sample came from amplifying reference gene primers. Assay: immunoSEQ multiplex PCR; the TCRdb copy retains only in-frame clones and omits some. V and J calls and clone size come straight from that table; D and trimming were deduced from the DNA. Counted here are fewer than 350,000 clones, around 90% occurring once; the ten biggest clones make up 0.75% to 1%.

The TCR sequence derives from a woman aged 30 to 39 who had recovered from COVID-19. V and J are TRBV18 and TRBJ1-1; D not resolved. Sequenced input: PBMCs or T cells enriched from blood (not recorded which). CDR3 protein: CASRGNTEAFF. CDR3 sequence (DNA): TGTGCCAGCCGAGGGAACACTGAAGCTTTCTTT.